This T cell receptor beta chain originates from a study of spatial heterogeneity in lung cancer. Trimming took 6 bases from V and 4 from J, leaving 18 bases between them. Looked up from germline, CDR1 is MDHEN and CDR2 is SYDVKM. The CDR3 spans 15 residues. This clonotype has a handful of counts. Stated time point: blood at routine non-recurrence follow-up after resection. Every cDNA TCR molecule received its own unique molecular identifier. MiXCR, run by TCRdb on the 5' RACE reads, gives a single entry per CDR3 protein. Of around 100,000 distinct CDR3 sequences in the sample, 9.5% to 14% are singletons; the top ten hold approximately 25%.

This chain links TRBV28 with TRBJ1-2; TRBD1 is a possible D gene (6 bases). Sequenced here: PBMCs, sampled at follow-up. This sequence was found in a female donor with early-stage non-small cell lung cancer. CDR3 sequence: CASRTAGVTTYGYTF. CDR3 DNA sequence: TGTGCCAGCAGGACGGCAGGGGTTACTACCTATGGCTACACCTTC.